The rows below give T cell receptor beta chains drawn from one sample of a study of cytomegalovirus exposure and HLA in healthy donors. Libraries were prepared by immunoSEQ multiplex PCR; TCRdb keeps only in-frame clonotypes and omits some of them. Of 170,000 or so clones detected, around 80% appear once; the ten largest clones hold approximately 0.47%. Source material: PBMCs. The origin of the receptors is a woman between 50 and 59 years old in good health and CMV-seronegative. Each CDR3 is given with its conserved first and last residue. Size tells how often a clone was seen (once, few, many) or the class of an expanded clone, and some rows leave it out.

J | size | V | CDR3
TRBJ2-1 | NA | TRBV5-1 | CASTTRDRGLNNEQFF
TRBJ1-4 | NA | TRBV28 | CASSDIWTGTVNEKLFF
NA | NA | TRBV7-8 | CASSPVRTRDSEQYF
TRBJ1-6 | NA | TRBV4-1 | CASGGTGFDSSYNSPLHF
TRBJ2-5 | NA | TRBV5-8 | CASSLRGTGDRRETQYF
TRBJ1-1 | few | TRBV6-1 | CASTFDTGATEAFF
TRBJ1-4 | NA | TRBV2 | CASSVLGGGEKLFF
TRBJ2-7 | NA | TRBV4-1 | CASSQYRVNEQYF
TRBJ1-3 | few | TRBV5-1 | CASSPLSDQGSGNTIYF
TRBJ2-7 | NA | TRBV5-6 | CASRFGTGPYEQYF
TRBJ2-5 | NA | TRBV5-6 | CASSFRQQETQYF
TRBJ1-1 | NA | TRBV29-1 | CSVEYSQMNTEAFF
TRBJ2-7 | NA | TRBV6-1 | CASISPGLAYEQYF
TRBJ1-1 | NA | TRBV7-6 | CASSLAGQTNTEAFF
TRBJ1-4 | NA | TRBV5-4 | CASSLGASNEKLFF
TRBJ1-4 | once | TRBV27 | CASRGGLYATNEKLFF
TRBJ2-7 | NA | TRBV28 | CASSLYRQHSYEQYF
TRBJ1-2 | once | TRBV28 | CASSFGQGMSTYGYTF
TRBJ2-7 | NA | TRBV7-9 | CASSSQDEQYF
TRBJ2-1 | NA | TRBV5-4 | CASSPKRGTYDEQFF
TRBJ2-5 | NA | TRBV5-4 | CASSSTPLAGGQETQYF
TRBJ2-6 | NA | TRBV2 | CASSSGGQGGANVLTF
TRBJ2-7 | NA | TRBV11-3 | CASSAAQDEQYF
TRBJ1-1 | once | TRBV5-1 | CASRRDAGTEAFF
TRBJ2-3 | NA | TRBV11-1 | CASSLRSSGVRGTDTQYF
TRBJ1-5 | NA | TRBV6-1 | CASSEIRTRGQHF
TRBJ2-7 | NA | TRBV15 | CATSRSGGAKRYEQYF
TRBJ1-1 | NA | TRBV5-6 | CASRYTGRTEAFF
TRBJ2-1 | NA | TRBV2 | CASSEGGEQFF
TRBJ2-5 | NA | TRBV28 | CASSLQGAQTQYF
TRBJ2-2 | once | TRBV6-1 | CASSEQGLRYTGELFF
TRBJ2-7 | NA | TRBV9 | CASSVLNVGASYEQYF
TRBJ2-2 | NA | TRBV4-1 | CASSQDGTGTGELFF
TRBJ1-3 | once | TRBV5-1 | CASSLDRGAVGNTIYF
TRBJ2-1 | few | TRBV5-1 | CASSLGQDPYNEQFF
TRBJ2-6 | NA | TRBV7-9 | CASARGLAGSGANVLTF
TRBJ1-1 | NA | TRBV6-5 | CASINGGGGEAFF
TRBJ2-7 | NA | TRBV10-3 | CAISDGSRGYEQYF
TRBJ2-7 | NA | TRBV28 | CASSSALGGGRAGYEQYF
TRBJ2-3 | NA | TRBV29-1 | CSVSSTGFRSDTQYF
TRBJ2-7 | NA | TRBV30 | CAWSRASGDYEQYF
TRBJ1-1 | NA | TRBV10-3 | CAIRFAGDTEAFF
TRBJ1-1 | NA | TRBV10-2 | CAIDTDRRGTEAFF
TRBJ1-6 | NA | TRBV30 | CAWSEGRTIFSPLHF
TRBJ1-1 | NA | TRBV2 | CASRLGQNTEAFF